Listed below are T cell receptor beta chains from one sample, sequenced in a study of beta chain features in type 1 diabetes. TCRdb's copy holds only in-frame clones and misses some; the assay was immunoSEQ multiplex PCR. The table has roughly 250,000 clones, just over 20% seen once. What was sequenced was naive CD4+ T cells from blood. The receptors stem from a middle-aged woman with type 1 diabetes. The conserved cysteine and the conserved F or W are not part of the CDR3 here.

v_call: TRBV28; j_call: TRBJ2-1; cdr3_aa: ASMGGQSSYNEQF
v_call: TRBV27; j_call: TRBJ2-5; cdr3_aa: ASSIAGDQETQY
v_call: TRBV18; j_call: TRBJ1-2; cdr3_aa: ASSPQTAPNYGYT
v_call: TRBV5-1; j_call: TRBJ2-7; cdr3_aa: ASSQGDSLSYEQY
v_call: TRBV5-1; j_call: TRBJ2-1; cdr3_aa: ASSSPGNRNEQF
v_call: TRBV29-1; j_call: TRBJ2-7; cdr3_aa: SVEGGVGSYEQY
v_call: TRBV5-8; j_call: TRBJ2-1; cdr3_aa: ASSPSWSPLNEQF
v_call: TRBV30; j_call: TRBJ2-7; cdr3_aa: AWSGGSGYEQY
v_call: TRBV30; j_call: TRBJ2-5; cdr3_aa: AWSIRGRETQY
v_call: TRBV5-1; j_call: TRBJ1-2; cdr3_aa: ASSLVTGQDYGYT
v_call: TRBV13; j_call: TRBJ1-2; cdr3_aa: ASSLGIRGNYGYT
v_call: TRBV30; j_call: TRBJ2-1; cdr3_aa: AWSPRDSPYNEQF
v_call: TRBV9; j_call: TRBJ2-1; cdr3_aa: ASSVDPLAGDNEQF
v_call: TRBV6-5; j_call: TRBJ1-5; cdr3_aa: ASSYSRGNQPQH
v_call: TRBV6-4; j_call: TRBJ2-6; cdr3_aa: ASSLSGANVLT
v_call: TRBV6-6; j_call: TRBJ2-2; cdr3_aa: ASSNRGGTGELF
v_call: TRBV5-4; j_call: TRBJ2-2; cdr3_aa: ASSSGTSGNTGELF
v_call: TRBV29-1; j_call: TRBJ2-1; cdr3_aa: SVSGTSGTYNEQF
v_call: TRBV29-1; j_call: TRBJ2-5; cdr3_aa: SVGGGVGETQY
v_call: TRBV29-1; j_call: TRBJ2-1; cdr3_aa: SGVGGGGRYNEQF
v_call: TRBV16; j_call: TRBJ1-1; cdr3_aa: ASSQGSGENTEAF
v_call: TRBV15; j_call: TRBJ2-1; cdr3_aa: ATSRDLASGSKSGEQF
v_call: TRBV13; j_call: TRBJ2-1; cdr3_aa: ASSEGLAGDYNEQF
v_call: TRBV6-5; j_call: TRBJ1-1; cdr3_aa: ASSSRTGEAF
v_call: TRBV7-8; j_call: TRBJ2-5; cdr3_aa: ASSLVDWQETQY
v_call: TRBV9; j_call: TRBJ2-2; cdr3_aa: ASSVPGLAGAPGELF
v_call: TRBV4-3; j_call: TRBJ1-4; cdr3_aa: ASSQEGTGDNEKLF
v_call: TRBV7-3; j_call: TRBJ2-6; cdr3_aa: ASSLDSAYPSGANVLT
v_call: TRBV7-9; j_call: TRBJ1-4; cdr3_aa: ASSLAGGEEKLF
v_call: TRBV7-6; j_call: TRBJ1-4; cdr3_aa: ASSSDYRGNGEKLF
v_call: TRBV18; j_call: TRBJ1-6; cdr3_aa: ASSPYRDNSPLH